The 23 T cell receptor beta chains reported below all come from one sample, sequenced in a study of CD8+ T cells in alopecia areata. As the sequencing template, cDNA was produced by extracting RNA and reverse transcribing it. Libraries were prepared by immunoSEQ multiplex PCR; TCRdb keeps only in-frame clonotypes and omits some of them. The sample shows under 40,000 clones, 55% of them seen only once. Sequencing input: NKG2D-high CD8+ T cells sorted from blood. These receptors were collected from a human donor with alopecia areata.

The chain's CDR3 is CATGPTTGINYEQYF. The CDR3 bases are TGTGCCACCGGCCCTACGACAGGTATCAATTACGAGCAGTACTTC. The rearrangement links TRBV6-1 to TRBJ2-7; a weak D match, TRBD1 (6 bases). Trimming pared 10 bases from V and 4 bases from J, leaving 23 bases between. This CDR3 contains 15 residues. Germline V gene sequence: CDR1 MNHNS, CDR2 SASEGT.

J is TRBJ2-2 and V is TRBV7-9; D gene ambiguous. This CDR3 spans 13 amino acids. Germline CDR1 is SEHNR and CDR2 is FQNEAQ (reference sequence). With 5 bases removed from V and 7 bases from J, the gap between germline ends came to 11 bases. CDR3 coding DNA: TGTGCCAGCAGCCCCTTTTTTCTCGGGGAGCTGTTTTTT. It translates to CASSPFFLGELFF.

This clone was seen a few times. This chain links TRBV28 with TRBJ2-3; D perhaps matches TRBD2 (5 bases). From germline, CDR1 is MDHEN and CDR2 SYDVKM. V was shortened by 0 bases and J by 5 bases, with 6 bases between the two germline ends. The CDR3 sequence is 13 residues long. CDR3 in DNA: TGTGCCAGCAGTTTATGGGCGGGAGATACGCAGTATTTT. This sequence encodes CASSLWAGDTQYF. Full variable domain (rest looked up from reference TRBV28 and TRBJ2-3): DVKVTQSSRYLVKRTGEKVFLECVQDMDHENMFWYRQDPGLGLRLIYFSYDVKMKEKGDIPEGYSVSREKKERFSLILESASTNQTSMYLCASSLWAGDTQYFGPGTRLTVL.

This clone was detected a few times. Here the CDR3 reads CASSRYDYGYTF. The CDR3 DNA follows: TGTGCCAGCAGCCGGTACGACTATGGCTACACCTTC. The genes are TRBV14 and TRBJ1-2, with D unresolved. Germline CDR1 and CDR2: SGHDN and FVKESK. The CDR3 spans 12 residues. With 4 bases removed from V and 3 bases from J, the gap between germline ends came to 6 bases.

V and J are TRBV27 and TRBJ2-7, with TRBD2 matching over 7 bases. There are 13 residues in the CDR3. CDR1 is MNHEY and CDR2 is SMNVEV in the germline V gene (reference sequence). V lost 6 bases, J lost 4 bases, and 6 bases stayed unmatched. DNA of the CDR3: TGTGCCAGCAGCTTGGGACTAAGATACGAGCAGTACTTC. It encodes CASSLGLRYEQYF.

This clone has a handful of counts. The chain is built from TRBV4-3 and TRBJ1-3, with a weak D call TRBD1 (6 bases). This CDR3 comprises 15 residues. Trimming took off 5 bases at V and 0 bases at J, with 11 bases between the two ends. Germline CDR1 and CDR2: LGHNA and YSLEER. The DNA for the CDR3 is TGCGCCAGCAGCGACGGACAGTACTCTGGAAACACCATATATTTT. Its translation: CASSDGQYSGNTIYF.

This clone was seen a handful of times. The chain joins TRBV6-6 to TRBJ2-3; TRBD1 is a possible D gene (5 bases). Germline CDR1 is MNHNY and CDR2 is SVGAGI (reference sequence). CDR3 length equals 14 residues. The V end was cut by 6 bases, the J end by 7 bases, with 17 bases between. The CDR3 protein is CASRPIRDTHTQYF. For the CDR3, the DNA is TGTGCCAGCAGGCCCATCAGGGATACACATACGCAGTATTTT.

The CDR3 region is CASSLSREGPYEQYF. In DNA form, the CDR3 reads TGTGCCAGCAGCTTATCCCGGGAAGGCCCCTACGAGCAGTACTTC. This chain links TRBV7-2 with TRBJ2-7, with D possibly being TRBD2 (5 bases). There are 15 residues in the CDR3. V was cut by 2 bases and J by 2 bases, with 13 bases left in between. The germline CDR1 and CDR2 sequences are SGHTA and FQGNSA.

The chain employs TRBV7-2 and TRBJ2-3; the D is unclear. V was cut by 4 bases and J by 1 base, with 15 bases left in between. CDR1 and CDR2 (germline): SGHTA, FQGNSA. The CDR3 is 16 residues long. CDR3 sequence (DNA): TGTGCCAGCAGCTCCCACCTACTCCCTCGCACAGATACGCAGTATTTT. Its protein product is CASSSHLLPRTDTQYF.

The chain recombines TRBV29-1 with TRBJ2-7; the match to TRBD2 covers 10 bases. Unmatched junction bases numbered 3, after V lost 7 bases and J lost 0 bases. Germline-derived CDR1 and CDR2 are SQVTM and ANQGSEA. The CDR3 consists of 13 residues. The CDR3 loop reads CSALAGDSYEQYF. The CDR3 DNA is TGCAGCGCCCTAGCGGGAGACTCCTACGAGCAGTACTTC.

The chain recombines TRBV4-1 with TRBJ2-1, with D perhaps given as TRBD1 or TRBD2 (6 bases each). V lost 0 bases and J lost 0, with 12 bases in between. Per germline, CDR1 MGHRA and CDR2 YSYEKL. This CDR3 is 17 amino acids long. CDR3 loop: CASSQDDGGHSYNEQFF. CDR3 DNA sequence: TGCGCCAGCAGCCAAGATGACGGGGGCCACTCCTACAATGAGCAGTTCTTC.

In this sample, this clone turned up a few times. In DNA, the CDR3 is TGTGCCAGAACGAACCCGGGACCGTTCACAGATACGCAGTATTTT. It translates to CARTNPGPFTDTQYF. This chain uses TRBV2 with TRBJ2-3; D is perhaps TRBD1 or TRBD2 (5 bases each). Germline V gene lookup returns CDR1 SNHLY and CDR2 FYNNEI. The CDR3 has 15 residues. V dropped 9 bases and J dropped 2 bases, with 18 bases sitting between them. Full variable domain (outside the CDR3, taken from reference TRBV2 and TRBJ2-3): EPEVTQTPSHQVTQMGQEVILRCVPISNHLYFYWYRQILGQKVEFLVSFYNNEISEKSEIFDDQFSVERPDGSNFTLKIRSTKLEDSAMYFCARTNPGPFTDTQYFGPGTRLTVL.

CDR3 in DNA: TGTGCCAGCAGCCCGAGCACAGGGGATGTCTATGGCTACACCTTC. Translating it yields CASSPSTGDVYGYTF. The V call is TRBV7-9, the J call TRBJ1-2; TRBD1 matches at 7 bases. CDR3 length equals 15 residues. With 5 bases clipped from V and 4 bases from J, the junction kept 10 bases outside the gene matches. The germline CDR1 and CDR2 sequences are SEHNR and FQNEAQ (reference sequence).

There are a few counts of this clone. The CDR3: CASSPARSTDTQYF. The DNA of the CDR3 is TGTGCCAGCTCACCAGCTAGGAGCACAGATACGCAGTATTTT. The V call is TRBV18, the J call TRBJ2-3; D unresolved. V lost 2 bases and J lost 0, with 6 bases in between. This CDR3 has 14 residues. CDR1 KGHSH and CDR2 LQKENI come from the germline V gene.

The genes are TRBV28 and TRBJ2-7, with 10 bases that match TRBD2. V was clipped by 6 bases and J by 3 bases; unmatched bases: 8. This CDR3 is built from 15 residues. Germline loops: CDR1 MDHEN, CDR2 SYDVKM. The CDR3 loop is CASRRLAGVNYEQYF. CDR3 sequence (DNA): TGTGCCAGCAGAAGGCTAGCGGGAGTAAACTACGAGCAGTACTTC.

V is TRBV27 and J is TRBJ1-1; D possibly corresponds to TRBD1 (6 bases). This CDR3 has 13 amino acids. CDR1 is MNHEY and CDR2 is SMNVEV in the germline V gene (reference sequence). Deletions cut 6 bases from V and 4 bases from J, with 12 bases between. The CDR3 reads CASSTGIITEAFF. The CDR3 DNA follows: TGTGCCAGCAGCACAGGGATTATCACTGAAGCTTTCTTT.

The chain uses TRBV7-9 and TRBJ2-7, with 9 bases identical to TRBD1. Germline trimming cut 5 bases from V and 4 bases from J; bases unmatched to any gene: 6. The CDR3 is made up of 14 amino acids. Germline loops: CDR1 SEHNR, CDR2 FQNEAQ (reference sequence). CDR3 region: CASSSPGQGYEQYF. The DNA of the CDR3 is TGTGCCAGCAGCAGTCCGGGACAGGGATACGAGCAGTACTTC. Looking up the rest from reference TRBV7-9 and TRBJ2-7 gives the full variable domain: DTGVSQNPRHKITKRGQNVTFRCDPISEHNRLYWYRQTLGQGPEFLTYFQNEAQLEKSRLLSDRFSAERPKGSFSTLEIQRTEQGDSAMYLCASSSPGQGYEQYFGPGTRLTVT.

The chain has TRBV19 and TRBJ1-1; a weak D match, TRBD1 (5 bases). The CDR3 covers 13 residues. The V and J ends lost 5 bases and 3 bases respectively, with 10 bases between them. Germline V lookup: CDR1 LNHDA, CDR2 SQIVND (reference sequence). Here the CDR3 reads CASSPGLYTEAFF. The DNA for the CDR3 is TGTGCCAGTAGTCCGGGACTGTACACTGAAGCTTTCTTT.

This clone showed up just a few times. The V and J genes are TRBV29-1 and TRBJ2-5, with 11 bases aligning to TRBD1. The trim removed 3 bases at V and 4 bases at J, leaving 1 base unmatched. Germline loops: CDR1 SQVTM, CDR2 ANQGSEA. The CDR3 sequence is 13 residues long. CDR3 residues: CSVEDRGPETQYF. For the CDR3, the DNA is TGCAGCGTTGAGGACAGGGGGCCAGAGACCCAGTACTTC.

V usage is TRBV7-9 and J usage is TRBJ2-7, with D unresolved. The CDR3 is made up of 15 amino acids. Between the trimmed V and J ends, which lost 2 bases and 6 bases, there was a span of 17 bases. Germline V lookup: CDR1 SEHNR, CDR2 FQNEAQ (reference sequence). The CDR3 DNA follows: TGTGCCAGCAGCTTACCCAAGGACCCCCCTCTCGAGCAGTACTTC. Translating it yields CASSLPKDPPLEQYF.

The sample holds a few counts of this clone. Other DNA variants within this sample encode the same CDR3. The rearrangement joins TRBV4-3 to TRBJ2-1; no definite D call. V shed 4 bases and J shed 1 base, with 8 bases lying between them. This CDR3 has 14 amino acids. CDR1 is LGHNA, CDR2 YSLEER, per germline. The CDR3 coding sequence is TGCGCCAGCAGCCCTACGGAGTCCTACAATGAGCAGTTCTTC. Translating gives CASSPTESYNEQFF.

This clone has more than one count but fewer than ten. This rearrangement joins TRBV28 to TRBJ2-3; TRBD2 matches at 13 bases. Germline trimming cut 5 bases from V and 2 bases from J; bases unmatched to any gene: 7. Germline-derived CDR1 and CDR2 are MDHEN and SYDVKM. The CDR3 extends over 17 amino acids. Here the CDR3 reads CASSPQGLAGLTDTQYF. CDR3 coding DNA: TGTGCCAGCAGTCCGCAGGGACTAGCGGGACTCACAGATACGCAGTATTTT.

In regard to this clone: Sequence at one end of the junction differs from germline and may be a read error. The chain links TRBV13 to TRBJ2-7, with TRBD1 matching over 10 bases. The CDR3 loop spans 15 amino acids. In germline, CDR1 is PRHDT, CDR2 FYEKMQ (reference sequence). The CDR3 loop is CASSLGRTGGYEQYF. CDR3 in DNA: TGTGCCAGCAGCCTAGGCAGGACAGGGGGTTACGAGCAGTACTTC.